What follows are 2 T cell receptor beta chains derived from one specimen sequenced in a study of beta chain features in type 1 diabetes. Every bit of the isolated RNA underwent reverse transcription, so sequencing read expressed TCRB transcripts. Profiling relied on immunoSEQ multiplex PCR, and the TCRdb table lists in-frame clones only, not all of them. Among fewer than 350,000 clones, roughly a fifth were seen once, and the ten largest hold under 0.05%. Sequencing input: naive CD4+ T cells from blood. All receptors come from a woman aged 18 to 35 in good health.

This clone was seen a few times. The V and J genes are TRBV9 and TRBJ1-4; TRBD1 agrees at 7 bases. In germline, CDR1 is SGDLS, CDR2 YYNGEE. Germline trimming cut 4 bases from V and 5 bases from J; bases unmatched to any gene: 11. CDR3 length: 16 residues. Written as DNA, the CDR3 is TGTGCCAGCAGCCCGGGTCGGGGACAGTTAAATGAAAAACTGTTTTTT. Its protein is CASSPGRGQLNEKLFF.

The chain carries TRBV4-2 and TRBJ2-1; 9 bases line up with TRBD1. J lost 8 bases, V lost 1 base, and 9 bases had no gene match. The CDR3 has 16 residues. The germline V gene has CDR1 LGHNA and CDR2 YNFKEQ. The CDR3 sequence is CASSQVSRDRADEQFF. The CDR3 coding sequence is TGTGCCAGCAGCCAAGTCTCCCGGGACAGGGCTGATGAGCAGTTCTTC.